This T cell receptor (beta chain) was retrieved from a study of blood T cell repertoires in COVID-19. In the study overall: Italy, Spain and the United States were the sources of the convalescent and acute COVID-19 samples. Sample material is recorded as cDNA or gDNA derived from T cells, B-cell-depleted T cells, or PBMCs.

Participant age was roughly 18 to 95 years, and participants resided in fewer than 30 US areas. Participants classified as exposed had met a COVID-19 case within 2 weeks before study entry. TCRdb's table, derived via immunoSEQ multiplex PCR, lists solely in-frame clones and lacks some. Altogether a few hundred thousand clones are present, about 85% being singletons, with the ten largest covering about 7%. The CDR3 contains 13 residues. Germline V CDR1 and CDR2: SGHAT, FQNNGV. Between the trimmed V and J ends, which lost 0 bases and 5 bases, there was a span of 7 bases. This sequence joins TRBV11-2 and TRBJ1-2; D remains ambiguous. The sample taken for sequencing was PBMCs or T cells enriched from blood (not recorded which). The sequence was collected from a woman between 45 and 60 years old who had been exposed to COVID-19. CDR3 bases: TGTGCCAGCAGCTTAGATACGGGATATGGCTACACCTTC. Its translation is CASSLDTGYGYTF.